The 29 T cell receptor beta chains reported below all come from one sample, sequenced in a study of technical replicates of blood from four donors. Here immunoSEQ multiplex PCR was the method, and the copy in TCRdb shows in-frame clones only, minus some. The top ten hold 4.2% of the sample, which has approximately 51,000 clones, over 85% seen once. Input material: PBMCs. The receptors shown here come from a human donor in good health. Some clones in this sample may be carry-over from other donors' samples.

The chain combines TRBV6-4 with TRBJ2-3; 11 bases line up with TRBD2. Germline V CDR1 and CDR2: MRHNA, SNTAGT. This CDR3 spans 16 amino acids. J was trimmed by 6 bases and V by 2 bases; bases with no gene match: 7. The CDR3 here is CASSDLTSGDLDTQYF. Here the CDR3 DNA reads TGTGCCAGCAGTGACCTGACTAGCGGGGATCTGGATACGCAGTATTTT.

The chain joins TRBV27 to TRBJ1-6; tentative D call: TRBD1 (5 bases). V was trimmed by 3 bases and J by 7 bases, leaving 13 bases between them. The CDR3 totals 15 residues. The germline V gene encodes CDR1 MNHEY and CDR2 SMNVEV (reference sequence). The CDR3 is CASSFLLRGNSPLHF. CDR3 bases: TGTGCCAGCAGTTTCCTCCTCCGGGGGAATTCACCCCTCCACTTT.

The V call is TRBV7-2, the J call TRBJ2-7; 11 bases agree with TRBD2. The CDR3 totals 15 residues. Germline assignment: CDR1 SGHTA and CDR2 FQGNSA. The V and J ends lost 5 bases and 3 bases, in that order; junction bases with no gene match: 6. The CDR3 DNA is TGTGCCAGCAGCGGAACTAGCGGGAGCGTCTACGAGCAGTACTTC. Amino acid sequence: CASSGTSGSVYEQYF.

The rearrangement links TRBV2 to TRBJ2-3; D is unresolved. The CDR3 spans 16 residues. V shed 4 bases and J shed 3 bases, with 17 bases lying between them. Germline V CDR1 and CDR2: SNHLY, FYNNEI. CDR3 nucleotides: TGTGCCAGCAGTGGGGTGGAGTCGATCGCTACAGATACGCAGTATTTT. Protein: CASSGVESIATDTQYF.

The chain couples TRBV6-9 to TRBJ1-2; 8 bases are shared with TRBD1. Trimming took 2 bases from V and 8 from J; bases not matched to a gene: 13. Germline loops: CDR1 MNHGY, CDR2 SVAAGI. This CDR3 comprises 16 residues. CDR3 sequence: CASSYRVQGATRGYTF. The CDR3 DNA sequence: TGTGCCAGCAGTTATCGCGTTCAGGGGGCGACTCGGGGCTACACCTTC.

The gene calls are TRBV2 and TRBJ1-1; 8 nucleotides line up with TRBD1. Unmatched junction bases numbered 13, after V lost 6 bases and J lost 7 bases. In germline, CDR1 is SNHLY, CDR2 FYNNEI. This CDR3 comprises 15 residues. CDR3 sequence: CASRATGAYGGEAFF. The CDR3 DNA reads as TGTGCCAGCAGGGCGACAGGGGCGTACGGTGGTGAAGCTTTCTTT.

V and J are TRBV10-3 and TRBJ1-3; D is uncertain. Germline CDR1 reads ENHRY; CDR2 reads SYGVKD. CDR3 length equals 13 residues. V lost 4 bases and J lost 4, with 8 bases in between. The CDR3 bases are TGTGCCATCAGTGTCCAGGCGGGAAACACCATATATTTT. This translates into CAISVQAGNTIYF.

The chain joins TRBV4-3 to TRBJ2-7, with TRBD2 as a possible D gene (5 bases). Germline CDR1 reads LGHNA; CDR2 reads YSLEER. The V and J ends lost 2 bases and 2 bases respectively, with 10 bases between them. The CDR3 covers 14 residues. CDR3 residues: CASSQQMGAYEQYF. The CDR3 nucleotides are TGCGCCAGCAGCCAACAGATGGGAGCCTACGAGCAGTACTTC.

Concerning this clone itself: Other DNA sequences within the sample encode an identical CDR3. The genes are TRBV9 and TRBJ2-2, with 7 bases aligning to TRBD2. The CDR3 runs 16 residues. V shed 1 base and J 2 bases; nucleotides not matched to a gene: 5. CDR1 and CDR2 from the germline V gene are SGDLS and YYNGEE. CDR3: CASSVRLAENTGELFF. For the CDR3, the DNA is TGTGCCAGCAGCGTACGTCTAGCGGAAAACACCGGGGAGCTGTTTTTT.

This clone was seen only once. The rearrangement uses TRBV5-1 and TRBJ2-7; TRBD1 matches at 10 bases. Per the germline V gene, CDR1 is SGHRS and CDR2 is YFSETQ. V was pared by 4 bases and J by 1 base, with 5 bases of the junction left unmatched. The CDR3 consists of 15 residues. The CDR3 region has the DNA TGCGCCAGCAGCACCCGGGACAGGGGTTCCTACGAGCAGTACTTC. Its protein is CASSTRDRGSYEQYF.

The chain links TRBV5-1 to TRBJ1-1; perhaps TRBD1 as D (6 bases). Deletions cut 5 bases from V and 1 base from J, with 9 bases between. Germline loops: CDR1 SGHRS, CDR2 YFSETQ. The CDR3 consists of 13 residues. The CDR3: CASSRGGNTEAFF. CDR3 DNA sequence: TGCGCCAGCAGTCGAGGGGGGAACACTGAAGCTTTCTTT.

The rearrangement joins TRBV11-1 to TRBJ2-7; D not certain. The CDR3 runs to 13 residues. From germline, CDR1 is SGHAT and CDR2 FQDESV (reference sequence). Deletions cut 5 bases from V and 8 bases from J, with 16 bases between. CDR3 region: CASSPPAGLKQYF. In DNA, the CDR3 is TGTGCCAGCAGCCCCCCGGCAGGTTTGAAGCAGTACTTC. The full variable domain, its missing parts supplied by reference TRBV11-1 and TRBJ2-7, is EAEVAQSPRYKITEKSQAVAFWCDPISGHATLYWYRQILGQGPELLVQFQDESVVDDSQLPKDRFSAERLKGVDSTLKIQPAELGDSAMYLCASSPPAGLKQYFGPGTRLTVT.

This clone was seen a single time. V is TRBV9 and J is TRBJ2-1; TRBD2 is a possible D gene (6 bases). This CDR3 comprises 15 residues. Germline V gene lookup returns CDR1 SGDLS and CDR2 YYNGEE. V was shortened by 0 bases and J by 5 bases, with 12 bases between the two germline ends. DNA of the CDR3: TGTGCCAGCAGCGTAGGGGGGGTCCTAAACAATGAGCAGTTCTTC. Encoded protein: CASSVGGVLNNEQFF.

The rearrangement uses TRBV30 and TRBJ1-1; 12 bases match TRBD1. The germline V gene encodes CDR1 GTSNPN and CDR2 SVGIG (reference sequence). This CDR3 region has 14 residues. Germline trimming cut 5 bases from V and 1 base from J; bases unmatched to any gene: 2. This CDR3 is CAWGTGGTNTEAFF. The CDR3 DNA is TGTGCCTGGGGGACAGGGGGCACGAACACTGAAGCTTTCTTT.

The V and J genes are TRBV7-9 and TRBJ1-1; D not resolved. Germline V gene data show CDR1 as SEHNR and CDR2 as FQNEAQ (reference sequence). The CDR3 consists of 13 residues. Between the trimmed V and J ends, which lost 9 bases and 0 bases, there was a span of 11 bases. CDR3 DNA sequence: TGTGCCAGTCGTGGGCTTATGAACACTGAAGCTTTCTTT. The encoded protein is CASRGLMNTEAFF.

This chain connects TRBV6-4 to TRBJ2-1, with 11 bases that match TRBD2. The germline V gene encodes CDR1 MRHNA and CDR2 SNTAGT. This CDR3 contains 15 residues. With 2 bases clipped from V and 5 bases from J, the junction kept 2 bases outside the gene matches. CDR3 sequence (DNA): TGTGCCAGCAGTGACGGGACTAGCGGAAACAATGAGCAGTTCTTC. Translating gives CASSDGTSGNNEQFF.

The CDR3 DNA reads as TGTGCCAGCAGCCTCAGGGCGGGAGCCTCCTACAATGAGCAGTTCTTC. This encodes CASSLRAGASYNEQFF. The chain couples TRBV7-3 to TRBJ2-1; the match to TRBD2 covers 7 bases. In germline, CDR1 is SGHTA, CDR2 FQGTGA. This CDR3 is 16 amino acids long. Trimming removed 5 bases from V and 0 bases from J; junction bases left unmatched: 7.

The chain links TRBV7-9 to TRBJ2-5; TRBD2 matches 8 bases. The CDR3 covers 14 residues. CDR1 and CDR2 (germline): SEHNR, FQNEAQ (reference sequence). V was pared by 5 bases and J by 5 bases, with 7 bases of the junction left unmatched. The CDR3 here is CASSPGGGWETQYF. CDR3 DNA sequence: TGTGCCAGCAGCCCCGGCGGGGGGTGGGAGACCCAGTACTTC.

The V and J genes are TRBV6-5 and TRBJ2-7, with a tentative D call TRBD2 (5 bases). V lost 0 bases, J lost 3 bases, and 9 bases lay in between. From germline, CDR1 is MNHEY and CDR2 SVGAGI. This CDR3 has 14 residues. The CDR3 region has the DNA TGTGCCAGCAGTTACTCTTACGGGGTCTACGAGCAGTACTTC. It encodes CASSYSYGVYEQYF.

Points on this clone: Different DNA sequences within this sample yield the same CDR3. The genes are TRBV4-1 and TRBJ2-3, with 8 bases aligning to TRBD2. There are 15 residues in the CDR3. Germline CDR1 MGHRA, CDR2 YSYEKL. V lost 1 base to trimming and J lost 3 bases; unmatched junction nucleotides: 3. The CDR3 DNA reads as TGCGCCAGCAGCCAAGGGAGCGGGGGAACAGATACGCAGTATTTT. Translating it yields CASSQGSGGTDTQYF.

This chain connects TRBV30 to TRBJ1-3, with D hard to call. Germline assignment: CDR1 GTSNPN and CDR2 SVGIG (reference sequence). The CDR3 consists of 12 residues. Deletions cut 1 base from V and 1 base from J, with 2 bases between. The CDR3 protein is CAWSASGNTIYF. The CDR3 bases are TGTGCCTGGAGTGCGTCTGGAAACACCATATATTTT.

The chain couples TRBV6-4 to TRBJ2-1; 7 bases fit TRBD2. V was clipped by 6 bases and J by 0 bases; unmatched bases: 11. CDR3 length: 17 amino acids. Germline V CDR1 and CDR2: MRHNA, SNTAGT. The CDR3 loop reads CASSPLGRGSSYNEQFF. CDR3 in DNA: TGTGCCAGCAGCCCTCTGGGGCGGGGGAGCTCCTACAATGAGCAGTTCTTC.

The chain employs TRBV9 and TRBJ2-5; 8 bases align to TRBD2. This CDR3 has 17 amino acids. Unmatched junction bases numbered 8, after V lost 0 bases and J lost 1 base. Germline V CDR1 and CDR2: SGDLS, YYNGEE. This CDR3 reads CASSVGRGGSPQETQYF. The DNA of the CDR3 is TGTGCCAGCAGCGTAGGCCGGGGGGGCTCTCCCCAAGAGACCCAGTACTTC.

The CDR3 spells CASSQQLADVTGELFF. Here the CDR3 DNA reads TGTGCCAGCAGCCAGCAACTAGCGGATGTTACCGGGGAGCTGTTTTTT. The chain recombines TRBV5-5 with TRBJ2-2; TRBD2 agrees at 8 bases. The V gene's germline CDR1 is SGHKS and CDR2 YYEKEE (reference sequence). This CDR3 comprises 16 residues. After removal of 4 bases from V and 5 bases from J, the junction contained 10 bases not matched to a gene.

This clone has only one observation. The V gene is TRBV18, the J gene TRBJ2-1; D perhaps matches TRBD1 (6 bases). Trimming left V 3 bases short and J 7 bases short, with 10 bases between. CDR1 and CDR2 (germline): KGHSH, LQKENI. The length of the CDR3 is 13 residues. This CDR3 reads CASSPQDRNEQFF. The CDR3 DNA reads as TGTGCCAGCTCACCCCAGGACAGAAATGAGCAGTTCTTC. Complete variable domain (other parts from reference TRBV18 and TRBJ2-1): NAGVMQNPRHLVRRRGQEARLRCSPMKGHSHVYWYRQLPEEGLKFMVYLQKENIIDESGMPKERFSAEFPKEGPSILRIQQVVRGDSAAYFCASSPQDRNEQFFGPGTRLTVL.

The chain has TRBV5-5 and TRBJ1-1; the D gene is possibly TRBD1 (6 bases). The germline V gene has CDR1 SGHKS and CDR2 YYEKEE (reference sequence). The V end was cut by 1 base, the J end by 0 bases, with 13 bases between. The CDR3 sequence is 16 residues long. CDR3 protein: CASSLWRGLMNTEAFF. The CDR3 coding sequence is TGTGCCAGCAGCTTGTGGCGGGGGCTGATGAACACTGAAGCTTTCTTT.

This sequence joins TRBV27 and TRBJ2-2, with 8 positions matching TRBD2. From germline, CDR1 is MNHEY and CDR2 SMNVEV (reference sequence). V shed 3 bases and J 0 bases; nucleotides not matched to a gene: 3. This CDR3 region has 16 residues. This CDR3 is CASSFLAGTNTGELFF. CDR3 coding DNA: TGTGCCAGCAGTTTTTTAGCGGGAACGAACACCGGGGAGCTGTTTTTT.

The chain links TRBV6-5 to TRBJ2-7; 7 bases agree with TRBD1. Germline V gene lookup returns CDR1 MNHEY and CDR2 SVGAGI. V lost 8 bases to trimming and J lost 3 bases; unmatched junction nucleotides: 7. This CDR3 has 13 residues. CDR3 region: CASAKDRFYEQYF. As DNA, the CDR3 is TGTGCCAGCGCTAAGGACAGGTTCTACGAGCAGTACTTC.

The chain carries TRBV9 and TRBJ2-5; TRBD2 matches at 8 bases. CDR1 and CDR2 from the germline V gene are SGDLS and YYNGEE. The junction had 9 bases not matched to a gene; V was cut back by 3 bases and J by 5 bases. The CDR3 covers 15 residues. In nucleotides, the CDR3 is TGTGCCAGCAGCGCGACGGGGGGGGGCGCGGAGACCCAGTACTTC. Amino acid sequence: CASSATGGGAETQYF.